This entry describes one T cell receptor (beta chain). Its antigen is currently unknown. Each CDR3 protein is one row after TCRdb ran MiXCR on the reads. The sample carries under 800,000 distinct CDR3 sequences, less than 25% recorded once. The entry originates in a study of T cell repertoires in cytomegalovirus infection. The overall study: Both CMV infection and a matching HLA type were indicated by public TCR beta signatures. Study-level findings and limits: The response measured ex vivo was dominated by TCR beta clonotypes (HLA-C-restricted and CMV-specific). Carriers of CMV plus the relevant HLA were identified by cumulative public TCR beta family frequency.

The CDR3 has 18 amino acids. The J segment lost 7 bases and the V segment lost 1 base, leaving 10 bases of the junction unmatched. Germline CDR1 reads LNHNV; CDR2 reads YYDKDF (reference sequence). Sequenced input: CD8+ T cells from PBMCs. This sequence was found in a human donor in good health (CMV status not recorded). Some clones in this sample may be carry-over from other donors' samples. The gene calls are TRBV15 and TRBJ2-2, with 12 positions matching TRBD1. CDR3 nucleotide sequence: TGTGCCACCAGCAGAGTTATCGGGACAGGGGGCATCGGCGGGGAGCTGTTTTTT. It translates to CATSRVIGTGGIGGELFF.